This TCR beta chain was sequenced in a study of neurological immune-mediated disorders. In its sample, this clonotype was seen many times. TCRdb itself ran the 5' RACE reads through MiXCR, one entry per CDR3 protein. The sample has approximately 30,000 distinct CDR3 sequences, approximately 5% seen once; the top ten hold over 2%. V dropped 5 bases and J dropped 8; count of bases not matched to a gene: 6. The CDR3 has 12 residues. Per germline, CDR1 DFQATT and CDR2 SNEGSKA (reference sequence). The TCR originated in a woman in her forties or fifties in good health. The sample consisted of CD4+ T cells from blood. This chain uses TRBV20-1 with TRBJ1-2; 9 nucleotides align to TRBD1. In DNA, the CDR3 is TGCAGTGCTCCACAGGGGGCGTACGGCTACACCTTC. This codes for CSAPQGAYGYTF.